The clone carrying this T cell receptor beta chain has just a few counts. The data originate from a study of blood T cells in healthy people across ages. Next came a second PCR, run for about 7 to 12 cycles, which used a sample-barcoded 5' primer along with a J-beta primer mix. TCRdb fed the 5' RACE reads into MiXCR, producing one record per CDR3 protein. This table holds roughly 1,000,000 distinct CDR3 sequences, around 27% found once. Samples each had at least 5 micrograms of total RNA extracted. Unmatched junction bases numbered 8, after V lost 3 bases and J lost 4 bases. This CDR3 region has 15 residues. Germline CDR1 reads MGHRA; CDR2 reads YSYEKL. The same data also contributed to another study, on T cells of mothers and their children.

The TCR sequence derives from a girl aged 2 to 9 in good health. Sequencing used blood. The rearrangement joins TRBV4-1 to TRBJ1-1; 7 bases agree with TRBD1. DNA for the CDR3: TGCGCCAGCAGCCAGATACAGACAGGGTTCACTGAAGCTTTCTTT. Its translation: CASSQIQTGFTEAFF.